This TCR beta chain was captured in a study of beta chain features in type 1 diabetes (dated by TCRdb to the late 2010s). In the study overall: Patients and healthy donors did not differ in mean age, gender distribution, total cell number or subset yield. A total of 107,917,701 sorted cells were examined across all samples, and the number of cells per subset was strongly correlated with RNA yield. Regulatory and stem cell-like memory subsets were obtained from only 8 patients and roughly eight healthy donors, while naive and central memory subsets were obtained from all 30 or so donors. The study compared the TCRB repertoires of sorted circulating CD4+ T cell subsets in recently diagnosed type 1 diabetes patients with those in matched healthy donors. Here is what the overall study found, with its caveats: PCR may preferentially amplify shorter templates, but because patient and control samples were amplified and corrected together, any resulting skew would affect both groups equally. At VDJ recombination sites, type 1 diabetes patients had fewer insertions and more deleted nucleotides, which implies abnormalities in thymic rearrangement. Only small numbers of individuals were included in the HLA sub-analyses, which left unresolved whether HLA type had any influence on TCRB rearrangement. A moderate but significant shortening of TCRB CDR3 length was observed in type 1 diabetes patients in all four CD4+ subsets. Sequencing cDNA rather than genomic DNA could over-represent highly expressing activated cells, although activation and CD3 levels did not differ between groups. Naive, central memory and regulatory TCRB repertoires appeared to be more alike among patients than among healthy donors.

Each donor gave one peripheral blood draw, roughly 110 mL on average, collected into heparinised tubes. A BD FACSAria II was used to sort naive, central memory, regulatory and stem cell-like memory CD4+ T cells with a panel that included CD45RO, CCR7, CD25, CD127, CD95 and CD27. A purity above 95% was achieved for all sorted populations. PBMCs were separated immediately by Lymphoprep density gradient centrifugation and were stained directly, without being cultured. So that batch effects would be minimized, each experiment stained and sorted samples in pairs, pairing one healthy donor with one patient. Worth noting for this clone: The antigen it binds to is not known. No base quality values were provided; no much bigger clone lies one nucleotide off.

The High Capacity cDNA Reverse Transcription Kit was used to reverse transcribe all of the isolated RNA, meaning that expressed TCRB transcripts were what got sequenced. Deep immunoSEQ sequencing was performed on naive, central memory and regulatory T cell samples, with an average of roughly 3.5 million total reads per sample. Sorted cells were lysed in RLT buffer and RNA was extracted with DNase-treated RNeasy Micro or Mini kits, depending on cell number. To prevent cross-contamination, each cell subset was processed individually, whereas patient and healthy donor samples were processed jointly. Using the immunoSEQ multiplex PCR, TCRB sequences were amplified from cDNA into 87-bp fragments spanning the CDR3 region. Amplicons were sequenced on the Illumina HiSeq platform. The original pipeline was this. PCR bias was computationally corrected using synthetic template baselines, reads within Hamming distance 2 were collapsed, and singletons that could not be merged were discarded. Reads were aligned to IMGT to assign V, D and J genes, CDR3 length, and insertions or deletions at six rearrangement sites. Within each subset, clonotype counts were normalized to the number of sorted cells before true diversity and Gini coefficients were calculated with the tcR R package. Repertoire sharing was quantified using the overlap coefficient calculated on TCRB nucleotide sequences. Held by TCRdb, this immuneACCESS table contains in-frame sequences only and omits some clones. Under half of the omission traces to an unresolved V gene where checked; the cause of the rest is unknown. That table gives V, J and clone size, and the DNA gave D and trimming. A total of approximately 30,000 clones appear in this sample, approximately 64% of them only once. The top ten hold approximately 2.5% of the sample.

CDR1 and CDR2, looked up from the germline V gene, are MGHRA and YSYEKL. Including cysteine and phenylalanine, the CDR3 has 14 amino acids. CDR3 DNA is the only sequence kept; it has 42 bases, read in frame from the first base. The germline ends are 14 bases apart after V is trimmed by 7 bases and J by 5 bases. The chain employs TRBV4-1 and TRBJ1-4, with TRBD1 as a weak D call on 6 bases. The receptor comes from a woman in her 30s with type 1 diabetes. Sequencing input: Tregs from blood. The cell subset or site label, read with the paper, signifies: regulatory CD4+ T cells. CDR3 protein: CASTPTGGNEKLFF. The sequenced DNA is TGCGCCAGCACCCCGACAGGAGGAAATGAAAAACTGTTTTTT.